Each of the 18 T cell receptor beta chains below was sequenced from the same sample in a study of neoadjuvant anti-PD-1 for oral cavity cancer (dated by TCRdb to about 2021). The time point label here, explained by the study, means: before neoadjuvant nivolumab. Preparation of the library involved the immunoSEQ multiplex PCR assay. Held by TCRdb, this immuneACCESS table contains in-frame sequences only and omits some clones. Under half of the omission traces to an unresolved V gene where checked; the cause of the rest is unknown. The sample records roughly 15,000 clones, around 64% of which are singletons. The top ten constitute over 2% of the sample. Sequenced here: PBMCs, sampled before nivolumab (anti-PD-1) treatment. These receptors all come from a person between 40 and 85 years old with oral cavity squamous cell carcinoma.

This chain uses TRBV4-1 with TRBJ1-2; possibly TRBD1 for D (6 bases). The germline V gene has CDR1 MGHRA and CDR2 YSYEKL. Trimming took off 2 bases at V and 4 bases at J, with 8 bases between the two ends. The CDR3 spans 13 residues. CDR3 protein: CASSQTTGYGYTF. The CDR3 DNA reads TGCGCCAGCAGCCAAACGACAGGCTATGGCTACACCTTC.

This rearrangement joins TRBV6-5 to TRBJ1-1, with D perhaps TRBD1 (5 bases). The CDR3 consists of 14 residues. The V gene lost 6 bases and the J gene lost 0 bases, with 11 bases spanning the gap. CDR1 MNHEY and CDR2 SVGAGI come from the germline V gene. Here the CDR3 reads CASRSRGLNTEAFF. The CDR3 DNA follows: TGTGCCAGCAGGTCTCGGGGGTTGAACACTGAAGCTTTCTTT.

The CDR3 is CASRTGAYEQYF. The CDR3 DNA reads as TGTGCCAGCAGGACCGGGGCCTACGAGCAGTACTTC. V gene TRBV5-6 combines with J gene TRBJ2-7; D perhaps matches TRBD2 (5 bases). The CDR3 loop spans 12 amino acids. Germline assignment: CDR1 SGHDT and CDR2 YYEEEE. V was clipped by 5 bases and J by 2 bases, with 8 bases between them.

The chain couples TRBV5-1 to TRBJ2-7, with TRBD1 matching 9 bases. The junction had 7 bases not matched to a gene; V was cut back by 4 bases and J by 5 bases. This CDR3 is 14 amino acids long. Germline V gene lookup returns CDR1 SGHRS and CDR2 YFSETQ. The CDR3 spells CASSPGQGIDEQYF. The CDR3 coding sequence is TGCGCCAGCAGCCCAGGACAGGGGATCGACGAGCAGTACTTC.

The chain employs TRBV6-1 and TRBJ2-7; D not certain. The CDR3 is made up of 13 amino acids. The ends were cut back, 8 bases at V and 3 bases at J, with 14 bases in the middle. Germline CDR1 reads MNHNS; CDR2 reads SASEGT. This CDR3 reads CASEPHSNYEQYF. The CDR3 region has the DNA TGTGCCAGCGAGCCTCATTCAAACTACGAGCAGTACTTC.

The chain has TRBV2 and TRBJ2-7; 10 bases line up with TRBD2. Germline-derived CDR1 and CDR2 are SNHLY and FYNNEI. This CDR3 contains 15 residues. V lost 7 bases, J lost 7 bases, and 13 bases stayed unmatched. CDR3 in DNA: TGTGCCAGCACTCCGAGGGCTAGCGGGAGTCAAGAGCAGTACTTC. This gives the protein CASTPRASGSQEQYF.

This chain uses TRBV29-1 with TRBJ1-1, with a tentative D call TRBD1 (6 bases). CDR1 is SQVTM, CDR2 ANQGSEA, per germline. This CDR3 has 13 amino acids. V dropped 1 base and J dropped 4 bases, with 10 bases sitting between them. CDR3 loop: CSVEAQGGTEAFF. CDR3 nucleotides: TGCAGCGTTGAAGCACAGGGAGGCACTGAAGCTTTCTTT.

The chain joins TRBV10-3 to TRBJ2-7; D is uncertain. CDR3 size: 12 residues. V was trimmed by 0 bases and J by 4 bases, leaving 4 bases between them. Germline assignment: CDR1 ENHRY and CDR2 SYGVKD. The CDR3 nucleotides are TGTGCCATCAGTGAGTCAACGTACGAGCAGTACTTC. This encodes CAISESTYEQYF.

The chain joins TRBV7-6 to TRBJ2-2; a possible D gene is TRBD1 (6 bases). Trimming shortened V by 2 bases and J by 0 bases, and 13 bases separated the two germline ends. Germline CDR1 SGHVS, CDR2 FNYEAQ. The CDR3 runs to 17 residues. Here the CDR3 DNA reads TGTGCCAGCAGCTTACGTGGGGGCACCACGAACACCGGGGAGCTGTTTTTT. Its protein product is CASSLRGGTTNTGELFF.

CDR3 sequence (DNA): TGTGCCAGCAGTTACGCCCAGGGTTACTATGGCTACACCTTC. It codes for CASSYAQGYYGYTF. The chain combines TRBV6-5 with TRBJ1-2; tentatively, D is TRBD1 (5 bases). Germline lookup yields CDR1 MNHEY and CDR2 SVGAGI. V was shortened by 2 bases and J by 3 bases, with 10 bases between the two germline ends. The CDR3 spans 14 residues.

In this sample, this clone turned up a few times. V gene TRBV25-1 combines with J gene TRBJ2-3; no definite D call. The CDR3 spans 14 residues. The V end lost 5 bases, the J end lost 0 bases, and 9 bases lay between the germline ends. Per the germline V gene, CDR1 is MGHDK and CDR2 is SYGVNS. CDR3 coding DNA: TGTGCCAGCAGTTTCTCGCGGAGCACAGATACGCAGTATTTT. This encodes CASSFSRSTDTQYF.

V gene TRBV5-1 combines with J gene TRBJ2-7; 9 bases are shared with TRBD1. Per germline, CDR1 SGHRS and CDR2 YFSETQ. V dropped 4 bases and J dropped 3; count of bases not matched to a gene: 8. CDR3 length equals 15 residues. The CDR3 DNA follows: TGCGCCAGCAGCCCGGGACAGGGTCGAGTCTACGAGCAGTACTTC. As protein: CASSPGQGRVYEQYF.

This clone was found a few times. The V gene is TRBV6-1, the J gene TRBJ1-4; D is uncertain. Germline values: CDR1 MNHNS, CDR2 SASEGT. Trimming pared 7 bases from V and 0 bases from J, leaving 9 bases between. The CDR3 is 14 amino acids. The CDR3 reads CASTLSPTNEKLFF. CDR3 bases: TGTGCCAGCACCCTTAGCCCAACTAATGAAAAACTGTTTTTT.

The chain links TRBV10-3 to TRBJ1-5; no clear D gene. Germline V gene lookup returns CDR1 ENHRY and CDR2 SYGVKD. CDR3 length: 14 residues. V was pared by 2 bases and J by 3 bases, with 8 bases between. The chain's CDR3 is CAISEGRSNQPQHF. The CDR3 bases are TGTGCCATCAGTGAGGGGCGGTCCAATCAGCCCCAGCATTTT.

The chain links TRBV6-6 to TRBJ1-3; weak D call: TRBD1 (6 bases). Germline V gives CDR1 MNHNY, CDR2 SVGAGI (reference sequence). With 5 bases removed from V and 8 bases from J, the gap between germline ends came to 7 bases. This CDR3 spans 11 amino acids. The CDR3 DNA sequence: TGTGCCAGCAGTAGGGGGGACACCATATATTTT. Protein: CASSRGDTIYF.

The chain's CDR3 is CASSPDPAEYNEQFF. The CDR3 DNA reads as TGTGCCAGCAGCCCCGATCCAGCGGAATACAATGAGCAGTTCTTC. The J gene is TRBJ2-1, the V gene TRBV5-4; D perhaps matches TRBD2 (5 bases). CDR1 SGHNT and CDR2 YYREEE come from the germline V gene (reference sequence). This CDR3 contains 15 residues. V shed 4 bases and J shed 4 bases, with 15 bases lying between them.

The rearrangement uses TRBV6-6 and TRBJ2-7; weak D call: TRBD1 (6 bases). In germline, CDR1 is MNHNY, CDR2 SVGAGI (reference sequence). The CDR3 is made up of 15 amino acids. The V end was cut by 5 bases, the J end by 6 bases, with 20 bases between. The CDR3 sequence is CASSKQGPNYGEQYF. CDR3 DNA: TGTGCCAGCAGTAAACAGGGACCCAACTACGGCGAGCAGTACTTC.

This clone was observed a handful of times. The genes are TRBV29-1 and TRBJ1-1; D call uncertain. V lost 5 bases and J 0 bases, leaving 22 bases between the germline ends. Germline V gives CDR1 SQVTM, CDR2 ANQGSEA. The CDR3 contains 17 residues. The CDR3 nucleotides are TGCAGCGTTCACTACCAATCTCCCAGCGTTATGAACACTGAAGCTTTCTTT. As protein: CSVHYQSPSVMNTEAFF.